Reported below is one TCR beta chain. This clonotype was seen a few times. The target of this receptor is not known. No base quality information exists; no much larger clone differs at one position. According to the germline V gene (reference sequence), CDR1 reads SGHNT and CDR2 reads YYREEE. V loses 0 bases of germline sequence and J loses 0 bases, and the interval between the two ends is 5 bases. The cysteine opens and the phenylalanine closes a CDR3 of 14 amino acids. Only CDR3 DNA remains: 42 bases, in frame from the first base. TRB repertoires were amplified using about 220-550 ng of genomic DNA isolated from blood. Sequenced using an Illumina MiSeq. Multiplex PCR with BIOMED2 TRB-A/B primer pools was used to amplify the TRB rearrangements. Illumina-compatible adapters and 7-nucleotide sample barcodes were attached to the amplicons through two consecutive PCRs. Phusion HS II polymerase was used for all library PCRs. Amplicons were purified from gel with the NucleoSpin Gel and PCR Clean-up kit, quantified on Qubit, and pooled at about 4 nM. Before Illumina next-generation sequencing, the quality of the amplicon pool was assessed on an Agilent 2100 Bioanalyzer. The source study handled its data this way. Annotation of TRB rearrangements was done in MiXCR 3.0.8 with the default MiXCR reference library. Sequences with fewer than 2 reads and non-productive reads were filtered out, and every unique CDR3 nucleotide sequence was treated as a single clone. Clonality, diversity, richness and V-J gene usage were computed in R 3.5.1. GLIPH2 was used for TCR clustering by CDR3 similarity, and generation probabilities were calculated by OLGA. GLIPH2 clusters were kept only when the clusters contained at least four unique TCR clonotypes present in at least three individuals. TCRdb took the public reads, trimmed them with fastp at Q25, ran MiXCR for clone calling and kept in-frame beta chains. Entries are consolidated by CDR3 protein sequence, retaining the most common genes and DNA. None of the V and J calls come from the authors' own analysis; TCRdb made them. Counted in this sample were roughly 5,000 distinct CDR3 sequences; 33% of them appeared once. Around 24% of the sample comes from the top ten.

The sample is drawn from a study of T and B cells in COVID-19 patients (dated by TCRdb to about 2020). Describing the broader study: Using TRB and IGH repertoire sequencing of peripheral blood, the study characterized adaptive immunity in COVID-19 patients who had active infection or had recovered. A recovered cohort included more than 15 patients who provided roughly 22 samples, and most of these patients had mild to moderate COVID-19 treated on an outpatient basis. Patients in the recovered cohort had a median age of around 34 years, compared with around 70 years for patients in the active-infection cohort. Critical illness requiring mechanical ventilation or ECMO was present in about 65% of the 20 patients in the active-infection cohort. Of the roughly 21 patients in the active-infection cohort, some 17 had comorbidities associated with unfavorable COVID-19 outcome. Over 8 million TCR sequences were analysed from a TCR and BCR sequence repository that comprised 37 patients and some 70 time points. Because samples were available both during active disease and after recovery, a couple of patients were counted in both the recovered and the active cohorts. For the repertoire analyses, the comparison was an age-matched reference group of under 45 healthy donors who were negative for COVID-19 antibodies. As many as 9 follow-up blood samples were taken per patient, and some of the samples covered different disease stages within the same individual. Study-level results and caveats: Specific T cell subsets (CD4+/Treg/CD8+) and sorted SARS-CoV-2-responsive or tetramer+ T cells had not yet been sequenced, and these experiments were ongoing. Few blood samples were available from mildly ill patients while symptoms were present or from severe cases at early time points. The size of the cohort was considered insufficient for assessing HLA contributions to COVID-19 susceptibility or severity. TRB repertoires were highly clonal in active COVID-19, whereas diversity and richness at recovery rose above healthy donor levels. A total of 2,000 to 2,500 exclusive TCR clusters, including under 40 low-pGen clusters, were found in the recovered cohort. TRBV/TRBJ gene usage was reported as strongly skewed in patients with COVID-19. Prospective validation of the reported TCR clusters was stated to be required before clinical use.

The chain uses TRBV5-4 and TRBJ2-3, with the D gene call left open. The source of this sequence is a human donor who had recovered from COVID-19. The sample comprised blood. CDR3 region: CASSLDTSTDTQYF. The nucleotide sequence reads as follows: TGTGCCAGCAGCTTGGATACTAGCACAGATACGCAGTATTTT. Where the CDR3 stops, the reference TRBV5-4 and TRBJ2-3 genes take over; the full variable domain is ETGVTQSPTHLIKTRGQQVTLRCSSQSGHNTVSWYQQALGQGPQFIFQYYREEENGRGNFPPRFSGLQFPNYSSELNVNALELDDSALYLCASSLDTSTDTQYFGPGTRLTVL.